Given below is one T cell receptor (beta chain) in context. Its matching antigen is unknown. This specimen comes from a study of T cells in Graves' hyperthyroidism and ophthalmopathy. General observations from the study: Within blood appeared most thyroid clonotypes that had expanded above 0.001.

RNA transcripts served as the template for amplifying TCR beta CDR3 regions. An initial round of RT-PCR targeting the TCR CDR3 relied on the HTBI primer set. From the multiplex PCR reads, TCRdb called clonotypes with MiXCR, one entry per CDR3 protein. The table records about half a million distinct CDR3 sequences, roughly a quarter of them present only once. Fresh peripheral blood, 8 to 10 ml, was the source of the PBMCs. The sample was blood. The sequence was collected from a woman under 40 with Graves' ophthalmopathy.

The CDR3 nucleotides read TGTGCCAGCAGTTACAGTGGACTAGCCTACGAGCAGTACTTC. Its protein product is CASSYSGLAYEQYF. V usage is TRBV6-2 or TRBV6-3 and J usage is TRBJ2-7, with TRBD2 identical over 7 bases. V trimming: 2 bases; J trimming: 2 bases; junction bases outside the gene matches: 3. This CDR3 region has 14 residues. Germline assignment: CDR1 MNHEY and CDR2 SVGEGT.